The TCR beta chain described here comes from a study of response to subunit inactivated influenza vaccine. TCRdb re-analysed the RT-PCR reads in MiXCR, keeping a single row per CDR3 protein. The sample records roughly 190,000 distinct CDR3 sequences, approximately 15% being singletons. The CDR3 contains 13 residues. Germline V lookup: CDR1 MGHDK, CDR2 SYGVNS. The junction had 9 bases not matched to a gene; V was cut back by 7 bases and J by 10 bases. This specimen consisted of CD8+ T cells sorted from PBMCs, obtained less than 6 days after vaccination. V gene TRBV25-1 combines with J gene TRBJ2-1; 8 positions match TRBD1. The receptor's source is a man in his fifties or sixties who received an inactivated influenza vaccine. In DNA form, the CDR3 reads TGTGCCAGCACCCTTACAGGGGGTGGAGAGCAGTTCTTC. This sequence encodes CASTLTGGGEQFF.